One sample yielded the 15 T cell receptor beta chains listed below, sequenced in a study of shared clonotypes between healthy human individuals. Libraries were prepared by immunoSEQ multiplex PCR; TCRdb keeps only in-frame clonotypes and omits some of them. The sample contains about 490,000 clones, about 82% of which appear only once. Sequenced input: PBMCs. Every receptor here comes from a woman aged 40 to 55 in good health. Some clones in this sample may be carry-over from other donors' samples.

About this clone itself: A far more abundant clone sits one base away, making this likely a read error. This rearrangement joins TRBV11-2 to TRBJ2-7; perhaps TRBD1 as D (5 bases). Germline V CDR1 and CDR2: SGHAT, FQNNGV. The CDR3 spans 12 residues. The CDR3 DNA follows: TGTGCCAGCAGCGTAGACAGAGGCGAGCAGTACTTC. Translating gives CASSVDRGEQYF.

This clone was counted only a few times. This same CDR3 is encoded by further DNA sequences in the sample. This chain's CDR3 is CASSSTGEKLFF. CDR3 in DNA: TGCGCCAGCAGCTCCACAGGCGAAAAACTGTTTTTT. The genes are TRBV5-1 and TRBJ1-4; possibly TRBD1 for D (5 bases). Germline CDR1 is SGHRS and CDR2 is YFSETQ. CDR3 length: 12 residues. V lost 3 bases and J lost 8, with 8 bases in between.

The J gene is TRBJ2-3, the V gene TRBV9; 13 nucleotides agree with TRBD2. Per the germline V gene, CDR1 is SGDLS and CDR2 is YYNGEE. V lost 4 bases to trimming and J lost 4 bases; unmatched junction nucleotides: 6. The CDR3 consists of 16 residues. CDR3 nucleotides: TGTGCCAGCAGCCCAACTAGCGGGAGGGCACCAGATACGCAGTATTTT. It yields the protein CASSPTSGRAPDTQYF.

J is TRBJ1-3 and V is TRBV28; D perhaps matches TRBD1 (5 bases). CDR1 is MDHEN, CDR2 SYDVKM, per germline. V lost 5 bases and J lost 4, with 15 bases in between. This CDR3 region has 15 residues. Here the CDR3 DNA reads TGTGCCAGCAGTCCGACAGCGGCGCGAGGAAACACCATATATTTT. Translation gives CASSPTAARGNTIYF.

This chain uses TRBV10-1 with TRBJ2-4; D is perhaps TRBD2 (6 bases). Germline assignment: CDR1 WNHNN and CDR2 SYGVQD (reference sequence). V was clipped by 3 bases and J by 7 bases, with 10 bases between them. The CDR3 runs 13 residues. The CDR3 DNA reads TGCGCCAGCAGTGACGGGGGAGGCAACATTCAGTACTTC. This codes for CASSDGGGNIQYF.

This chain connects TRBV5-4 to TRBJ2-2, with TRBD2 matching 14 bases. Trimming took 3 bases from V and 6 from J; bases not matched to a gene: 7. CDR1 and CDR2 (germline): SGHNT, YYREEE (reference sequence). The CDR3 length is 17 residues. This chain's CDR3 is CASSWAGTSGRAGELFF. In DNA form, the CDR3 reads TGTGCCAGCAGCTGGGCTGGGACTAGCGGGAGAGCCGGGGAGCTGTTTTTT.

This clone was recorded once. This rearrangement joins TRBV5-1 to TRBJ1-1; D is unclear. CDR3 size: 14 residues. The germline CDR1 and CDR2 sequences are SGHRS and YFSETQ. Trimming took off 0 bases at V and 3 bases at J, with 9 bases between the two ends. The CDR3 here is CASSLAVGYTEAFF. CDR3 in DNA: TGCGCCAGCAGCTTGGCCGTTGGATACACTGAAGCTTTCTTT.

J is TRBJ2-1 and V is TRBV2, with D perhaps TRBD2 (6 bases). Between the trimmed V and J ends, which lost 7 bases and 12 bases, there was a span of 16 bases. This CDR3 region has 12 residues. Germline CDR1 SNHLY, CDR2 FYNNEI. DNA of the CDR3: TGTGCCAGCACAAATAGGGACTCCCTGCAGTTCTTC. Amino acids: CASTNRDSLQFF.

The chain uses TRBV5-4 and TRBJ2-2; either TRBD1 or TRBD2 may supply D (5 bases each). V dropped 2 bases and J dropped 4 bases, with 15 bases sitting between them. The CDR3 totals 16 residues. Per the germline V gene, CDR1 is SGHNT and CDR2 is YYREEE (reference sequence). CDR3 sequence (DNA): TGTGCCAGCAGCTTCCCCGGGACGGAGACCACCGGGGAGCTGTTTTTT. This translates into CASSFPGTETTGELFF.

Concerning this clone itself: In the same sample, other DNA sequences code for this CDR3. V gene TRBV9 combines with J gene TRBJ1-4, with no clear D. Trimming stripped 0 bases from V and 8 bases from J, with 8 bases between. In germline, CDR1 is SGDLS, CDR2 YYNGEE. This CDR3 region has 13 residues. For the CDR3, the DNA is TGTGCCAGCAGCGTAGGGGTAGGAGAAAAACTGTTTTTT. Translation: CASSVGVGEKLFF.

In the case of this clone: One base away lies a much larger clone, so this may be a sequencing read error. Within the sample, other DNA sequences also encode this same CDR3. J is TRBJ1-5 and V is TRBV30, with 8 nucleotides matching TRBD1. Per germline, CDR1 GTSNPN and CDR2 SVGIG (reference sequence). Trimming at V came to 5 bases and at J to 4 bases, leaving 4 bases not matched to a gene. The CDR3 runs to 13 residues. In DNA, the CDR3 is TGTGCCTGGTCCGGGACAGGAAATCAGCCCCAGCATTTT. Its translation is CAWSGTGNQPQHF.

As DNA, the CDR3 is TGCAGCGTTACTAGCGCACAAGAGACCCAGTACTTC. Encoded protein: CSVTSAQETQYF. The chain links TRBV29-1 to TRBJ2-5; 7 bases line up with TRBD2. This CDR3 has 12 residues. The junction had 2 bases not matched to a gene; V was cut back by 5 bases and J by 2 bases. CDR1 SQVTM and CDR2 ANQGSEA come from the germline V gene.

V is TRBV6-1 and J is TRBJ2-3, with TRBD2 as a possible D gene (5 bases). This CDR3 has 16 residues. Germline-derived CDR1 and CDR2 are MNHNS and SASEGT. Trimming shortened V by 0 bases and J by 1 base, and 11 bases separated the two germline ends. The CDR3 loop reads CASSEAGGLGTDTQYF. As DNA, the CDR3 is TGTGCCAGCAGTGAAGCTGGCGGGTTAGGCACAGATACGCAGTATTTT.

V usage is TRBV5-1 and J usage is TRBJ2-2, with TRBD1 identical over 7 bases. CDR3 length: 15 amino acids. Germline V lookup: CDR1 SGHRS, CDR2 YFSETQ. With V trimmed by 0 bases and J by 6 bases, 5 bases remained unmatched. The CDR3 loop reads CASSLALQGAGELFF. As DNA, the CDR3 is TGCGCCAGCAGCTTGGCCCTCCAGGGGGCCGGGGAGCTGTTTTTT. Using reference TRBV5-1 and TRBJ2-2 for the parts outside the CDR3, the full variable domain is KAGVTQTPRYLIKTRGQQVTLSCSPISGHRSVSWYQQTPGQGLQFLFEYFSETQRNKGNFPGRFSGRQFSNSRSEMNVSTLELGDSALYLCASSLALQGAGELFFGEGSRLTVL.

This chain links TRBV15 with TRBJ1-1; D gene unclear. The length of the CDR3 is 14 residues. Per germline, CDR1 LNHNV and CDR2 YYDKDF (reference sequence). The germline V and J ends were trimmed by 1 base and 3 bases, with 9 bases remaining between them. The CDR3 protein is CATSRGREYTEAFF. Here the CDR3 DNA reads TGTGCCACCAGCAGAGGTAGGGAATACACTGAAGCTTTCTTT.